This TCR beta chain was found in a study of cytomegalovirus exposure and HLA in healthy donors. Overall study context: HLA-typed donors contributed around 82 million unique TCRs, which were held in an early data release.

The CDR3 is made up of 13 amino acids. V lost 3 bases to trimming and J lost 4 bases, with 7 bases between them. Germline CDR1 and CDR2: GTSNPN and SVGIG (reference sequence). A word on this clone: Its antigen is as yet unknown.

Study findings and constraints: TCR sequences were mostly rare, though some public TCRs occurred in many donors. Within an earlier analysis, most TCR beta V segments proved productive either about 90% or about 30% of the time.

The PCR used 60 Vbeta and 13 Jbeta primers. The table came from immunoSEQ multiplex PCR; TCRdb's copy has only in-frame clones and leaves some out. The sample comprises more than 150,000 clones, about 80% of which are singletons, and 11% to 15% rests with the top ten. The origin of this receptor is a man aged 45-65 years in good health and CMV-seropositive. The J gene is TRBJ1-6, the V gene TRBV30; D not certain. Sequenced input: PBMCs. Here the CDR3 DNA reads TGTGCCTGGAGGAACCGGTATAATTCACCCCTCCACTTT. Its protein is CAWRNRYNSPLHF.